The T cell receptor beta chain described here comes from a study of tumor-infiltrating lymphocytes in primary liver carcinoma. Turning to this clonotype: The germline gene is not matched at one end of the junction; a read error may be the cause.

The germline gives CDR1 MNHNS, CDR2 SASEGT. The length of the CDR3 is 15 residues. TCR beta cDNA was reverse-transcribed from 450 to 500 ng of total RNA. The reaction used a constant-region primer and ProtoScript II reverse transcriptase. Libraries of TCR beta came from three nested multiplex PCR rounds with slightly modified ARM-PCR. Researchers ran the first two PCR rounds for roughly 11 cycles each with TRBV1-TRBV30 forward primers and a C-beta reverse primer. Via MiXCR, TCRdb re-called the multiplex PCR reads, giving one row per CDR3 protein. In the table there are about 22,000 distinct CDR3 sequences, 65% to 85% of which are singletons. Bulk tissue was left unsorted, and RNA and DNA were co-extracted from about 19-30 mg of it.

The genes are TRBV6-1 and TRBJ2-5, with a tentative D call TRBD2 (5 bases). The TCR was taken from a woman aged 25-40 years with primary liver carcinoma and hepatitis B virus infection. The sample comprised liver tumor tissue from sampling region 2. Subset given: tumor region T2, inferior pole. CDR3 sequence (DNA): TGTGCCAACAGTGTACTAGAGGGCCCGGAGGAGACCCAGTACTTC. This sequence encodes CANSVLEGPEETQYF.